These T cell receptor beta chains were read from a single sample in a study of T cell changes during pregnancy in multiple sclerosis. The protocol was immunoSEQ multiplex PCR, while the TCRdb copy is restricted to in-frame clones and leaves out a portion. Of over 35,000 clones listed, roughly nine tenths are singletons. Material: CD4+ T cells from peripheral blood mononuclear cells, obtained in the second trimester of pregnancy. The receptors originated from a female donor in good health, enrolled as a control in a pregnancy study. Each CDR3 is given with its conserved first and last residue. D genes are given only for firm matches. Clone size is shown for a subset of rows, as once, few, many or a class of expanded clone.

v_call: TRBV7-9; clone_size: NA; d_call: NA; j_call: TRBJ2-6; cdr3_aa: CASSPRTSGANVLTF; cdr3_nt: TGTGCCAGCAGTCCTAGAACCTCTGGGGCCAACGTCCTGACTTTC
v_call: TRBV7-9; clone_size: NA; d_call: NA; j_call: TRBJ1-2; cdr3_aa: CASSLVAGFYGYTF; cdr3_nt: TGTGCCAGCAGCTTAGTGGCAGGCTTCTATGGCTACACCTTC
v_call: TRBV6-5; clone_size: NA; d_call: TRBD2; j_call: TRBJ2-7; cdr3_aa: CASSQSASGSPEQYF; cdr3_nt: TGTGCCAGCAGCCAGTCGGCTAGCGGGAGCCCCGAGCAGTACTTC
v_call: TRBV4-2; clone_size: NA; d_call: NA; j_call: TRBJ1-5; cdr3_aa: CASSQEKGAPQHF; cdr3_nt: TGTGCCAGCAGCCAAGAAAAGGGAGCACCCCAGCATTTT
v_call: TRBV28; clone_size: NA; d_call: NA; j_call: TRBJ2-5; cdr3_aa: CASSPPGGPETQYF; cdr3_nt: TGTGCCAGCAGTCCCCCCGGGGGGCCGGAGACCCAGTACTTC
v_call: TRBV7-2; clone_size: NA; d_call: TRBD2; j_call: TRBJ2-7; cdr3_aa: CASSFKAGAIHEQYF; cdr3_nt: TGTGCCAGCAGCTTTAAAGCGGGAGCTATCCACGAGCAGTACTTC
v_call: TRBV30; clone_size: NA; d_call: TRBD1; j_call: TRBJ1-2; cdr3_aa: CAWSPGQGMWHTF; cdr3_nt: TGTGCCTGGAGTCCGGGACAGGGGATGTGGCACACCTTC
v_call: TRBV15; clone_size: NA; d_call: NA; j_call: TRBJ2-5; cdr3_aa: CATSRDEVPVRYF; cdr3_nt: TGTGCCACCAGCAGAGATGAGGTCCCTGTCCGCTACTTC
v_call: TRBV5-1; clone_size: NA; d_call: TRBD2; j_call: TRBJ2-2; cdr3_aa: CASRPGRDGELFF; cdr3_nt: TGCGCCAGCAGACCAGGGAGGGACGGGGAGCTGTTTTTT
v_call: TRBV15; clone_size: NA; d_call: NA; j_call: TRBJ1-5; cdr3_aa: CATSRDGQFIQPQHF; cdr3_nt: TGTGCCACCAGCAGAGATGGCCAATTTATCCAGCCCCAGCATTTT
v_call: TRBV9; clone_size: NA; d_call: NA; j_call: TRBJ1-1; cdr3_aa: CASSVALEGTNTEAFF; cdr3_nt: TGTGCCAGCAGCGTAGCTTTGGAGGGAACGAACACTGAAGCTTTCTTT
v_call: TRBV11-2; clone_size: NA; d_call: TRBD2; j_call: TRBJ2-5; cdr3_aa: CASSLTSGIETQYF; cdr3_nt: TGTGCCAGCAGCTTAACTAGCGGGATTGAGACCCAGTACTTC
v_call: TRBV6-5; clone_size: NA; d_call: NA; j_call: TRBJ1-1; cdr3_aa: CASSYGGGGAAFF; cdr3_nt: TGTGCCAGCAGTTACGGTGGTGGGGGGGCGGCTTTCTTT
v_call: TRBV7-2; clone_size: NA; d_call: TRBD1; j_call: TRBJ1-2; cdr3_aa: CASSLPQGAVYGYTF; cdr3_nt: TGTGCCAGCAGCTTACCACAGGGGGCGGTCTATGGCTACACCTTC
v_call: TRBV6-6; clone_size: NA; d_call: NA; j_call: TRBJ2-5; cdr3_aa: CASSYRTGGETQYF; cdr3_nt: TGTGCCAGCAGTTACCGGACCGGAGGGGAGACCCAGTACTTC
v_call: TRBV7-2; clone_size: NA; d_call: TRBD2; j_call: TRBJ2-2; cdr3_aa: CASSFLAGNKVTGELFF; cdr3_nt: TGTGCCAGCAGCTTCCTAGCGGGAAATAAGGTCACCGGGGAGCTGTTTTTT
v_call: TRBV5-6; clone_size: NA; d_call: TRBD2; j_call: TRBJ2-1; cdr3_aa: CASSLGLAVNEQFF; cdr3_nt: TGTGCCAGCAGCTTGGGACTAGCCGTCAATGAGCAGTTCTTC
v_call: TRBV12-5; clone_size: once; d_call: TRBD2; j_call: TRBJ2-3; cdr3_aa: CAIGAGGPTDTQYF; cdr3_nt: TGTGCTATTGGGGCGGGGGGGCCCACAGATACGCAGTATTTT
v_call: TRBV2; clone_size: NA; d_call: TRBD2; j_call: TRBJ2-2; cdr3_aa: CASSPRAGETGELFF; cdr3_nt: TGTGCCAGCAGTCCGAGAGCGGGAGAAACCGGGGAGCTGTTTTTT
v_call: TRBV5-5; clone_size: NA; d_call: TRBD2; j_call: TRBJ2-7; cdr3_aa: CASSLVAGGLTSYEQYF; cdr3_nt: TGTGCCAGCAGCTTGGTTGCGGGGGGCCTAACCTCCTACGAGCAGTACTTC
v_call: TRBV7-3; clone_size: NA; d_call: TRBD2; j_call: TRBJ2-3; cdr3_aa: CASSPRGGYTDTQYF; cdr3_nt: TGTGCCAGCAGCCCTCGGGGGGGGTACACAGATACGCAGTATTTT
v_call: TRBV29-1; clone_size: few; d_call: NA; j_call: TRBJ1-1; cdr3_aa: CSVSDRLNTEAFF; cdr3_nt: TGCAGCGTTTCGGACAGATTGAACACTGAAGCTTTCTTT
v_call: TRBV6-1; clone_size: NA; d_call: NA; j_call: TRBJ1-5; cdr3_aa: CASSEARRESNQPQHF; cdr3_nt: TGTGCCAGCAGTGAAGCGCGAAGGGAGAGCAATCAGCCCCAGCATTTT
v_call: TRBV2; clone_size: once; d_call: NA; j_call: TRBJ2-3; cdr3_aa: CASTEDSDTQYF; cdr3_nt: TGTGCCAGCACGGAGGACTCAGATACGCAGTATTTT
v_call: TRBV27; clone_size: once; d_call: NA; j_call: TRBJ1-2; cdr3_aa: CASSLFPDGYGYTF; cdr3_nt: TGTGCCAGCAGTTTGTTCCCAGACGGGTATGGCTACACCTTC
v_call: TRBV18; clone_size: NA; d_call: NA; j_call: TRBJ1-5; cdr3_aa: CASSPGRDQPQHF; cdr3_nt: TGTGCCAGCTCTCCTGGGCGAGATCAGCCCCAGCATTTT
v_call: TRBV30; clone_size: NA; d_call: NA; j_call: TRBJ1-5; cdr3_aa: CAWSEEGRQPQHF; cdr3_nt: TGTGCCTGGAGTGAAGAAGGGAGACAGCCCCAGCATTTT
v_call: TRBV7-8; clone_size: NA; d_call: TRBD2; j_call: TRBJ2-7; cdr3_aa: CASSGSGGQPFSYEQYF; cdr3_nt: TGTGCCAGCAGCGGAAGCGGGGGCCAACCCTTCTCCTACGAGCAGTACTTC
v_call: TRBV7-8; clone_size: NA; d_call: NA; j_call: TRBJ2-7; cdr3_aa: CASSWTSTGGPAEQYF; cdr3_nt: TGTGCCAGCAGCTGGACCTCAACCGGGGGGCCCGCCGAGCAGTACTTC
v_call: TRBV28; clone_size: NA; d_call: TRBD1; j_call: TRBJ2-7; cdr3_aa: CATLTTGGNYEQYF; cdr3_nt: TGTGCCACCCTAACAACAGGGGGAAACTACGAGCAGTACTTC
v_call: TRBV19; clone_size: NA; d_call: TRBD1; j_call: TRBJ2-1; cdr3_aa: CASSLDRAEQFF; cdr3_nt: TGTGCCAGTAGCCTAGACAGGGCGGAGCAGTTCTTC
v_call: TRBV2; clone_size: NA; d_call: TRBD1; j_call: TRBJ2-7; cdr3_aa: CASSSGTGGVIYEQYF; cdr3_nt: TGTGCCAGCAGTTCCGGGACAGGGGGTGTCATCTACGAGCAGTACTTC
v_call: TRBV28; clone_size: NA; d_call: NA; j_call: TRBJ2-1; cdr3_aa: CASSLGQGSYNEQFF; cdr3_nt: TGTGCCAGCAGTTTGGGGCAGGGCTCCTACAATGAGCAGTTCTTC
v_call: TRBV7-3; clone_size: NA; d_call: TRBD2; j_call: TRBJ2-7; cdr3_aa: CASSLKRGEEQYF; cdr3_nt: TGTGCCAGCAGCTTAAAGCGGGGGGAAGAGCAGTACTTC
v_call: TRBV5-4; clone_size: NA; d_call: TRBD1; j_call: TRBJ1-2; cdr3_aa: CASALFLGQGDGYTF; cdr3_nt: TGTGCCAGCGCCCTATTCTTGGGACAGGGTGATGGCTACACCTTC
v_call: TRBV10-3; clone_size: NA; d_call: TRBD2; j_call: TRBJ2-5; cdr3_aa: CAISAGLAGVDETQYF; cdr3_nt: TGTGCCATCAGCGCGGGACTAGCGGGAGTAGATGAGACCCAGTACTTC
v_call: TRBV28; clone_size: NA; d_call: NA; j_call: TRBJ1-1; cdr3_aa: CASSLTGNTEAFF; cdr3_nt: TGTGCCAGCAGTTTAACCGGGAACACTGAAGCTTTCTTT
v_call: TRBV10-3; clone_size: NA; d_call: NA; j_call: TRBJ1-5; cdr3_aa: CAISEAGNQPQHF; cdr3_nt: TGTGCCATCAGTGAAGCAGGAAATCAGCCCCAGCATTTT
v_call: TRBV28; clone_size: NA; d_call: NA; j_call: TRBJ2-7; cdr3_aa: CASSSGSLFPYEQYF; cdr3_nt: TGTGCCAGCAGTTCAGGTTCCCTTTTCCCATACGAGCAGTACTTC